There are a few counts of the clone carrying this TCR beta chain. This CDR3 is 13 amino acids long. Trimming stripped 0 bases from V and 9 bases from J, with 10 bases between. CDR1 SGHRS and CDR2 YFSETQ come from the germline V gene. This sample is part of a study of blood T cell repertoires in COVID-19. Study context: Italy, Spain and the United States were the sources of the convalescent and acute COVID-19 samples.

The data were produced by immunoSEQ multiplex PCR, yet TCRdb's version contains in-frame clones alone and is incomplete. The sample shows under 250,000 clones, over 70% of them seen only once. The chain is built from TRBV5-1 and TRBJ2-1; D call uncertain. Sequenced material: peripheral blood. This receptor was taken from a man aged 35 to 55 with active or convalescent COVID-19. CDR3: CASSLASETEQFF. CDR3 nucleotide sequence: TGCGCCAGCAGCTTGGCAAGCGAAACTGAGCAGTTCTTC.